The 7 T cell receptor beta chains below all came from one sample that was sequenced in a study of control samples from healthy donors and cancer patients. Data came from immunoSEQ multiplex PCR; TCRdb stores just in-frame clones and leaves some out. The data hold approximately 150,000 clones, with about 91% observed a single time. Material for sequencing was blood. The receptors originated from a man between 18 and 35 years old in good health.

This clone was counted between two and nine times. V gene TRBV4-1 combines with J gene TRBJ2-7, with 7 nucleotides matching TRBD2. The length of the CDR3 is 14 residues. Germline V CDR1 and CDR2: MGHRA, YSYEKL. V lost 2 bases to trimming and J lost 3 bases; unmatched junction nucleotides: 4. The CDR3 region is CASSQHPSGYEQYF. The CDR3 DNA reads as TGCGCCAGCAGCCAACACCCTAGCGGCTACGAGCAGTACTTC.

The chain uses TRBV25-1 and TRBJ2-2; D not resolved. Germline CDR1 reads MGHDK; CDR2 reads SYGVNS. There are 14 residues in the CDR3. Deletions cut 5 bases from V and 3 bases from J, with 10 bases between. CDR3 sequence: CASSKGVDTGELFF. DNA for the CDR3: TGTGCCAGCAGTAAGGGCGTCGACACCGGGGAGCTGTTTTTT.

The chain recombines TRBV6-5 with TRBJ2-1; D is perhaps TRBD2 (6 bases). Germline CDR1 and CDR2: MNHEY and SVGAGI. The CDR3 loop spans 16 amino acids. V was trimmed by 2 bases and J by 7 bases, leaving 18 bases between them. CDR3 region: CASSYEGRGLWNEQFF. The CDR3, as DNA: TGTGCCAGCAGTTACGAGGGGCGGGGTCTTTGGAATGAGCAGTTCTTC.

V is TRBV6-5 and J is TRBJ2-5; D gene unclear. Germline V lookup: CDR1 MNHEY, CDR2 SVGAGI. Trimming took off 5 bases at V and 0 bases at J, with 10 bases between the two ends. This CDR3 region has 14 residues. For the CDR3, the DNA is TGTGCCAGCAGTCGCCGACGAGACCAAGAGACCCAGTACTTC. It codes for CASSRRRDQETQYF.

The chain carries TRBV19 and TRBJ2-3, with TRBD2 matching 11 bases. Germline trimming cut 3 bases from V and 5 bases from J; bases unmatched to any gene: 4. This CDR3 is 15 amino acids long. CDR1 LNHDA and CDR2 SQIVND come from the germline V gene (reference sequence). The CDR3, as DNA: TGTGCCAGTAGTATGATTAGCGGGGGGGGAGATACGCAGTATTTT. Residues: CASSMISGGGDTQYF.

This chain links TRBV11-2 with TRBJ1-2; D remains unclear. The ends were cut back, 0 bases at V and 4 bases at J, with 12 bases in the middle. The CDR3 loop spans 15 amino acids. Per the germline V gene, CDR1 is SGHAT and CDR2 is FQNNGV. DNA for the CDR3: TGTGCCAGCAGCTTAGATGCGAGTCCTGTCTATGGCTACACCTTC. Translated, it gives CASSLDASPVYGYTF.

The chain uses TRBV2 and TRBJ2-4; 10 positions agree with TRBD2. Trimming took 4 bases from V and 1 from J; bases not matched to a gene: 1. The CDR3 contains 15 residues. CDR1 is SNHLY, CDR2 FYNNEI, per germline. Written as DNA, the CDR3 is TGTGCCAGCAGTGTAGCGGGGGGTGCCAAAAACATTCAGTACTTC. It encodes CASSVAGGAKNIQYF.